This T cell receptor beta chain stems from a study of spatial heterogeneity in lung cancer. This clonotype has at least ten counts. The germline V gene has CDR1 DFQATT and CDR2 SNEGSKA (reference sequence). Losses at the gene ends were 6 bases for V and 1 base for J; bases not matched to a gene: 10. The length of the CDR3 is 15 residues. This sample's time point: sample taken at primary tumor resection. Unsorted samples of tumor, nontumor lung or frozen PBMC had their whole RNA sequenced. TCRdb re-called the 5' RACE reads through MiXCR, storing one row per CDR3 protein. The data show around 12,000 distinct CDR3 sequences, 15% to 20% seen once.

This clonotype originated in a male donor with early-stage non-small cell lung cancer. This chain uses TRBV20-1 with TRBJ1-1; TRBD1 matches 8 bases. The input for sequencing was PBMCs, taken at surgery. CDR3: CSARRGHLKNTEAFF. CDR3 DNA sequence: TGCAGTGCCCGCAGGGGGCACTTAAAGAACACTGAAGCTTTCTTT.